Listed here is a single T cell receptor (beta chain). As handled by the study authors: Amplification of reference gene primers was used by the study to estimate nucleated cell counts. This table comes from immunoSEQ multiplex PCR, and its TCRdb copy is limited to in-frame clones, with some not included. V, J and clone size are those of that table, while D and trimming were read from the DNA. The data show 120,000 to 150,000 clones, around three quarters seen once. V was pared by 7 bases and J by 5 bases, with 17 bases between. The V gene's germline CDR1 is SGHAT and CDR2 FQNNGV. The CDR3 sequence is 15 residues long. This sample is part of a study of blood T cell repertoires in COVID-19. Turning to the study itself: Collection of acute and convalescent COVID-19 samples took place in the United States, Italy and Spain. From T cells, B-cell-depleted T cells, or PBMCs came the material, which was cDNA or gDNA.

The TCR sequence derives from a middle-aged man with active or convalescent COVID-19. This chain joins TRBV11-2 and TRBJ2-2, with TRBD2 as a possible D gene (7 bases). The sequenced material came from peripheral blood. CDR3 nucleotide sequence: TGTGCCAGCATCGAGGGGGAGGGGCGGACCGGGGAGCTGTTTTTT. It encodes CASIEGEGRTGELFF.